These T cell receptor beta chains were read from a single sample in a study of T cell repertoires in cytomegalovirus infection. These receptors are not linked to any known antigen. TCRdb re-called the reads with MiXCR, one entry per CDR3 protein. Of 80,000 or so distinct CDR3 sequences listed, about 40% are singletons. This specimen was CD8+ T cells from cultured PBMCs, taken from culture after CMV antigen stimulation. These receptor sequences come from a human donor in good health (CMV status not recorded). Some clones in this sample may be carry-over from other donors' samples. CDR3s include the opening cysteine and the closing phenylalanine or tryptophan. D genes are given only for firm matches. The size field is filled for only some rows; it gives once, few, many or a size class.

- 16 TRBJ1-5 many TRBV6-1 TGTGCCAGCAGTGAAACTCAGGGATCGGGCAATCAGCCCCAGCATTTT CASSETQGSGNQPQHF
- 16 TRBJ2-3 - TRBV6-2/TRBV6-3 TGTGCCAGCAGTTACTCGAAGGGGGGCGCGACAGATACGCAGTATTTT CASSYSKGGATDTQYF
- 13 TRBJ1-2 - TRBV4-2 TGTGCCAGCAGCCAAGAAGGGCCGACCGGCTACACCTTC CASSQEGPTGYTF
- 17 TRBJ1-5 - TRBV5-5 TGTGCCAGCAGCTTGTGGTTGGAGACAGATAGCAATCAGCCCCAGCATTTT CASSLWLETDSNQPQHF
- 16 TRBJ2-2 - TRBV6-4 TGTGCCAGCAGTCCTCAGGGGTTTGATAACACCGGGGAGCTGTTTTTT CASSPQGFDNTGELFF
- 15 TRBJ1-1 - TRBV27 TGTGCCAGCAGTCCAGAACCCTCCAGGGGCACTGAAGCTTTCTTT CASSPEPSRGTEAFF
- 12 TRBJ2-5 - TRBV6-6 TGTGCCAGCAGGCTGGGGACAGAGACCCAGTACTTC CASRLGTETQYF
- 14 TRBJ1-5 - TRBV25-1 TGTGCCAGCAGTGAATTGAGGAGTGGTCAGCCCCAGCATTTT CASSELRSGQPQHF
- 15 TRBJ1-6 few TRBV28 TGTGCCAGCAGTTTATCTTTAGGGGGTAATTCACCCCTCCACTTT CASSLSLGGNSPLHF
- 16 TRBJ1-5 - TRBV2 TGTGCCAGCAGTGAAGGGTATGGAGGAAGGGATCAGCCCCAGCATTTT CASSEGYGGRDQPQHF
- 17 TRBJ1-2 - TRBV27 TGTGCCAGCAGTTTATCTTACGGCCAAGACAGGAGGGATGGCTACACCTTC CASSLSYGQDRRDGYTF
- 13 TRBJ2-4 - TRBV14 TGTGCCAGCAGCCCAGGGGACTTTCCCATTCAGTACTTC CASSPGDFPIQYF